The 6 T cell receptor beta chains below come from one sample, sequenced in a study of T-cell memory formation after mild COVID-19. TCRdb passed the 5' RACE reads through MiXCR, listing each CDR3 protein once. This table holds hundreds of thousands of distinct CDR3 sequences, roughly 15% found once. Sequencing was carried out using PBMCs or a T cell subset sorted from them (not recorded which). Source of these receptors: an adult woman who had mild COVID-19 (a few samples of this study predate the infection). Cell type and time point are not known.

The V and J genes are TRBV30 and TRBJ1-3; D not resolved. Germline V gives CDR1 GTSNPN, CDR2 SVGIG (reference sequence). This CDR3 is built from 14 residues. Trimming shortened V by 2 bases and J by 0 bases, and 8 bases separated the two germline ends. The CDR3 DNA is TGTGCCTGGAGTCCGGGCCACTCTGGAAACACCATATATTTT. It encodes CAWSPGHSGNTIYF.

This chain uses TRBV20-1 with TRBJ1-1, with no clear D. Germline CDR1 is DFQATT and CDR2 is SNEGSKA (reference sequence). The CDR3 is 14 amino acids. The V and J ends lost 0 bases and 3 bases respectively, with 11 bases between them. The DNA for the CDR3 is TGCAGTGCTAGAGACGACCTATGGGACACTGAAGCTTTCTTT. Translation gives CSARDDLWDTEAFF.

This clonotype was counted at least ten times. This chain uses TRBV10-3 with TRBJ2-5, with D possibly TRBD1 on 6 matching bases. The V gene lost 5 bases and the J gene lost 0 bases, with 10 bases spanning the gap. In germline, CDR1 is ENHRY, CDR2 SYGVKD. The CDR3 has 14 residues. CDR3 DNA: TGTGCCATCAGTCGAAGACAGGACCAAGAGACCCAGTACTTC. This codes for CAISRRQDQETQYF.

CDR3 in DNA: TGTGCCAGCAGGGCTCAAAACACTGCCAGGGGTGAGCAGTTCTTC. This sequence encodes CASRAQNTARGEQFF. The chain links TRBV2 to TRBJ2-1; weak D call: TRBD1 (6 bases). V was shortened by 6 bases and J by 9 bases, with 21 bases between the two germline ends. The CDR3 has 15 amino acids. In germline, CDR1 is SNHLY, CDR2 FYNNEI.

This clonotype was detected a few times. One end of the junction does not line up with germline, which may come from a read error. This chain links TRBV7-7 with TRBJ2-1; 9 nucleotides line up with TRBD2. The CDR3 consists of 14 residues. Germline V CDR1 and CDR2: SSHAT, FNYEAQ (reference sequence). CDR3: CASSSGLAPNEQFF. In DNA, the CDR3 is TGTGCTAGCAGCTCGGGACTAGCCCCCAATGAGCAGTTCTTC.

This clonotype came up many times. The V gene is TRBV12-3 or TRBV12-4, the J gene TRBJ2-7; D unresolved. The CDR3 runs 12 residues. V lost 3 bases and J 4 bases, leaving 7 bases between the germline ends. The CDR3 spells CASSFGFYEQYF. The DNA of the CDR3 is TGTGCCAGCAGTTTCGGCTTTTACGAGCAGTACTTC.